The source of this T cell receptor (beta chain) is a study of cytomegalovirus exposure and HLA in healthy donors. Study-level points and caveats: Cytomegalovirus-associated status was assigned to 150 or so TCR beta chains. Subsequent analysis of the roughly 120 validation repertoires found a tendency for first-cohort TCR clusters to co-occur.

Donors were drawn from the approximately 110-subject validation cohort, separate from the approximately 700-subject first cohort. The method was immunoSEQ multiplex PCR; TCRdb's version includes in-frame clones alone and lacks a portion of them. Of 350,000 or so clones listed, roughly 90% were seen once; the top ten hold 0.75% to 0.85%. Germline CDR1 KGHSH, CDR2 LQKENI. The CDR3 totals 15 residues. V was pared by 6 bases and J by 1 base, with 10 bases between. As concerns this clone: Its antigen is not known.

Sequencing was carried out using PBMCs. The origin of this receptor is a woman between 18 and 29 years old in good health and CMV-seronegative. This chain uses TRBV18 with TRBJ2-6; no clear D. CDR3 residues: CASSTRPSGANVLTF. In DNA, the CDR3 is TGTGCCAGCTCGACTCGCCCGTCTGGGGCCAACGTCCTGACTTTC.